The entry that follows covers one T cell receptor (beta chain) sequence. Given a much more abundant clone one base away, this may be a read error. Without the conserved terminal phenylalanine or tryptophan, this CDR3 likely stems from a read error. The data derive from a study of human T cells and chemical hapten exposure. Time point noted: pre-sensitization, week 0. The treatment here: therapeutic diphenylcyclopropenone sensitization with weekly scalp DPC. Via MiXCR, TCRdb re-called the RACE reads, giving one row per CDR3 protein. The sample has roughly 380,000 distinct CDR3 sequences, approximately 5.1% seen once. V was clipped by 1 base and J by 5 bases; unmatched bases: 7. Looked up from germline, CDR1 is ENHRY and CDR2 is SYGVKD. This CDR3 is 16 amino acids long.

The chain uses TRBV10-3 and TRBJ2-7; 11 bases fit TRBD2. The receptor's source is a woman aged 45-60 years with alopecia areata. Some clones in this sample may be carry-over from other donors' samples. The sequences come from whole blood, collected in connection with sensitization to the hapten diphenylcyclopropenone (DPC). This CDR3 is CAISEFLAGGKNEQYL. CDR3 nucleotide sequence: TGTGCCATCAGTGAGTTCCTAGCGGGAGGTAAGAACGAGCAGTACCTC.